One sample yielded the 10 T cell receptor beta chains listed below, sequenced in a study of blood T cell repertoires in COVID-19. TCRdb keeps only in-frame clones here, not all; method: immunoSEQ multiplex PCR. The data show over 100,000 clones, with over 70% seen just once and almost 4.5% held by the top ten. The sequencing sample was made of peripheral blood. Receptors originate from a human donor in a cohort sampled during active or convalescent COVID-19.

CDR3 in amino acids: CASSAQGQGGLNEQFF. CDR3 nucleotide sequence: TGTGCCAGCAGTGCCCAGGGACAGGGAGGTTTAAATGAGCAGTTCTTC. The rearrangement joins TRBV2 to TRBJ2-1; 9 nucleotides line up with TRBD1. Germline CDR1 SNHLY, CDR2 FYNNEI. The V and J ends lost 4 bases and 7 bases, in that order; junction bases with no gene match: 11. The length of the CDR3 is 16 residues.

The rearrangement joins TRBV6-5 to TRBJ2-7; the D gene is possibly TRBD2 (5 bases). Looked up from germline, CDR1 is MNHEY and CDR2 is SVGAGI. Trimming took off 7 bases at V and 0 bases at J, with 13 bases between the two ends. The CDR3 consists of 14 residues. Here the CDR3 DNA reads TGTGCCAGCACTTTCACACTAGTCTCCTACGAGCAGTACTTC. It encodes CASTFTLVSYEQYF.

This chain uses TRBV19 with TRBJ2-1; 11 bases map to TRBD2. With 6 bases clipped from V and 1 base from J, the junction kept 2 bases outside the gene matches. CDR1 and CDR2 (germline): LNHDA, SQIVND (reference sequence). The CDR3 contains 15 residues. CDR3 in amino acids: CASRLAGGSYNEQFF. CDR3 in DNA: TGTGCCAGTAGATTAGCGGGAGGGTCCTACAATGAGCAGTTCTTC.

A single count supports this clone. DNA of the CDR3: TGTGCCAGCAGCTTGGGAGGGGGCACGGGGAACTATGGCTACACCTTC. Translating gives CASSLGGGTGNYGYTF. The rearrangement joins TRBV5-6 to TRBJ1-2; 7 bases agree with TRBD1. The CDR3 totals 16 residues. J lost 2 bases, V lost 0 bases, and 7 bases had no gene match. CDR1 SGHDT and CDR2 YYEEEE come from the germline V gene.

V is TRBV18 and J is TRBJ2-2, with TRBD1 as a possible D gene (6 bases). Looked up from germline, CDR1 is KGHSH and CDR2 is LQKENI. Trimming stripped 3 bases from V and 6 bases from J, with 8 bases between. The CDR3 length is 13 residues. CDR3 nucleotides: TGTGCCAGCTCACCCACAGGGCCCGGGGAGCTGTTTTTT. Its translation is CASSPTGPGELFF.

The chain couples TRBV18 to TRBJ2-6, with TRBD2 matching 10 bases. V lost 6 bases and J lost 3; bases outside the gene matches: 11. Germline-derived CDR1 and CDR2 are KGHSH and LQKENI. The CDR3 length is 18 residues. CDR3 sequence reads: CASSPSLAGVGGANVLTF. In DNA, the CDR3 is TGTGCCAGCTCCCCCTCCCTAGCGGGAGTGGGTGGGGCCAACGTCCTGACTTTC.

This chain joins TRBV19 and TRBJ1-5; TRBD1 is a possible D gene (5 bases). Trimming left V 7 bases short and J 2 bases short, with 12 bases between. The CDR3 loop spans 14 amino acids. CDR1 and CDR2 (germline): LNHDA, SQIVND (reference sequence). CDR3 bases: TGTGCCAGTAATCCTACGGGGGGCAATCAGCCCCAGCATTTT. Encoded protein: CASNPTGGNQPQHF.

The chain has TRBV5-1 and TRBJ2-2; 9 nucleotides align to TRBD2. Germline lookup yields CDR1 SGHRS and CDR2 YFSETQ. This CDR3 spans 15 amino acids. V lost 4 bases to trimming and J lost 4 bases; unmatched junction nucleotides: 5. DNA of the CDR3: TGCGCCAGCAGCGGCGGGAGGGCGGGCACCGGGGAGCTGTTTTTT. This translates into CASSGGRAGTGELFF.

The J gene is TRBJ1-1, the V gene TRBV27; perhaps TRBD1 as D (5 bases). CDR1 and CDR2 (germline): MNHEY, SMNVEV (reference sequence). The V end lost 1 base, the J end lost 6 bases, and 9 bases lay between the germline ends. The CDR3 length is 13 residues. CDR3 loop: CASSLWGTAEAFF. CDR3 bases: TGTGCCAGCAGTTTATGGGGGACTGCTGAAGCTTTCTTT.

This rearrangement joins TRBV11-2 to TRBJ2-7; the match to TRBD1 covers 7 bases. Germline assignment: CDR1 SGHAT and CDR2 FQNNGV. CDR3 length equals 14 residues. Trimming cost V 2 bases and J 4 bases; bases outside gene matches: 5. In DNA form, the CDR3 reads TGTGCCAGCAGCTTAAGCGGACAGGCATACGAGCAGTACTTC. It specifies CASSLSGQAYEQYF.